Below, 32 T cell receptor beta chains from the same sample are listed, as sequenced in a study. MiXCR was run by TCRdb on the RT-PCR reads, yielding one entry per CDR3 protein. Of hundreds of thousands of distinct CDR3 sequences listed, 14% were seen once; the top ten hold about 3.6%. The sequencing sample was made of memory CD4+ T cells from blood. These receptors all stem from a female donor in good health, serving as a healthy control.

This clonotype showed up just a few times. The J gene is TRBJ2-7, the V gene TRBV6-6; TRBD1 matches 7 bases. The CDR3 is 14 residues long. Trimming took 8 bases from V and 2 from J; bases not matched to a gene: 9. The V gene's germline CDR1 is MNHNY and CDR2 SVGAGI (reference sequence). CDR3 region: CASSPDRYPYEQYF. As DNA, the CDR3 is TGTGCCAGCTCCCCGGACAGGTACCCCTACGAGCAGTACTTC.

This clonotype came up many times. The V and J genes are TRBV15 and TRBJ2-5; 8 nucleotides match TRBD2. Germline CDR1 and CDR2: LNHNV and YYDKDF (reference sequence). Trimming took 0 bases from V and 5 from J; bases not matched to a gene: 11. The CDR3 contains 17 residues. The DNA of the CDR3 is TGTGCCACCAGCAGAGATCCCACCGGGAGGGTGGGTGAGACCCAGTACTTC. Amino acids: CATSRDPTGRVGETQYF.

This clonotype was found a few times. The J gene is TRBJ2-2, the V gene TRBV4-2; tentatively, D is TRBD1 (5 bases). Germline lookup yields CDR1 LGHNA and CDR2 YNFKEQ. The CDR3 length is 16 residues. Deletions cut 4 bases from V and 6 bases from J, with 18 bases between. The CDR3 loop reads CASSLPARGASGELFF. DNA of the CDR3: TGTGCCAGCAGCCTCCCCGCTAGGGGCGCTTCCGGGGAGCTGTTTTTT.

The CDR3, as DNA: TGTGCCAGCAGTTTGAAAGGTGGCCTCTACGAGCAGTACTTC. This codes for CASSLKGGLYEQYF. The chain is built from TRBV27 and TRBJ2-7; D call uncertain. The CDR3 consists of 14 residues. V lost 3 bases and J lost 3, with 12 bases in between. The V gene's germline CDR1 is MNHEY and CDR2 SMNVEV (reference sequence).

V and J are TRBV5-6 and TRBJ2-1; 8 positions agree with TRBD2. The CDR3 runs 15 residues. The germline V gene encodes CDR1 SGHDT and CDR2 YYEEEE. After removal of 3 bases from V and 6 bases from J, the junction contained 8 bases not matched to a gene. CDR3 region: CASSSMTSAVNEQFF. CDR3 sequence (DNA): TGTGCCAGCAGCTCGATGACTAGCGCGGTCAATGAGCAGTTCTTC.

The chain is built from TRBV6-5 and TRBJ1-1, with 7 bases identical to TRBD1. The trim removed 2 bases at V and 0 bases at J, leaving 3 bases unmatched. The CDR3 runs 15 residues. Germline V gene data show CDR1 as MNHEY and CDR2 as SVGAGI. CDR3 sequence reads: CASSYGQGVNTEAFF. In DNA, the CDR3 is TGTGCCAGCAGTTACGGGCAGGGGGTGAACACTGAAGCTTTCTTT.

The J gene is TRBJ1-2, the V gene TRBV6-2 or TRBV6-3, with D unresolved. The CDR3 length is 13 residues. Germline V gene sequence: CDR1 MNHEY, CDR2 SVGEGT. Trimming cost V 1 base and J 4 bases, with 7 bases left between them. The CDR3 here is CASSYLNGYGYTF. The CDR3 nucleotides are TGTGCCAGCAGTTACTTGAACGGCTATGGCTACACCTTC.

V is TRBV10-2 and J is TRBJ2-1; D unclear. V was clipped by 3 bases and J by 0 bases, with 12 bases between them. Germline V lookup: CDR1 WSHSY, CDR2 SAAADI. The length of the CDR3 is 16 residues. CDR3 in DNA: TGCGCCAGCAGTGATCGTAGCTTGTACTCCTACAATGAGCAGTTCTTC. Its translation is CASSDRSLYSYNEQFF.

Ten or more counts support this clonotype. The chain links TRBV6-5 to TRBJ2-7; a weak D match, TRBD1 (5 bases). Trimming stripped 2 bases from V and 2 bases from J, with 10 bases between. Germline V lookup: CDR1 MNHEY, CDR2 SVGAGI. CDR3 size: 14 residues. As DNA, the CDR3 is TGTGCCAGCAGTTACGAAAGGGGCGCCTACGAGCAGTACTTC. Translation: CASSYERGAYEQYF.

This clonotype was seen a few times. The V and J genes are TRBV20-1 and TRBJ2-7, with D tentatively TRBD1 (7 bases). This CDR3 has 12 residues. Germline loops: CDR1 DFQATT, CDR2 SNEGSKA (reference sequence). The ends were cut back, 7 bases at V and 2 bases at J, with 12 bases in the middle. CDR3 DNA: TGCAGTGGCCTCAGGGGGGCCTACGAGCAGTACTTC. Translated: CSGLRGAYEQYF.

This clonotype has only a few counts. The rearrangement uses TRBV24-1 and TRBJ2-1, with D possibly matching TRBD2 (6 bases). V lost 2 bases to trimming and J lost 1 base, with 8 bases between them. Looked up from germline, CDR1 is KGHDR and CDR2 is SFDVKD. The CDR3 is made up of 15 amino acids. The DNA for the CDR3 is TGTGCCACCAGTGATTCGGGGGTTTCCTACAATGAGCAGTTCTTC. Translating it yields CATSDSGVSYNEQFF.

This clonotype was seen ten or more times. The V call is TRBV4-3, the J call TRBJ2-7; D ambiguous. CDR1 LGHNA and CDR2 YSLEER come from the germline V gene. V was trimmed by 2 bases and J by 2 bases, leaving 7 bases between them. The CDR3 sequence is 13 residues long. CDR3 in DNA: TGCGCCAGCAGCCAATCCCGGACCTACGAGCAGTACTTC. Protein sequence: CASSQSRTYEQYF.

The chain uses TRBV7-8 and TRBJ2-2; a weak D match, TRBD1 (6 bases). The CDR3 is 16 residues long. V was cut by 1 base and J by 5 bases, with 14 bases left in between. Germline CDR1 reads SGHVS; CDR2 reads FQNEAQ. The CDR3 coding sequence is TGTGCCAGCAGCTTAGTGGGCAGGGGTTCGACCGGGGAGCTGTTTTTT. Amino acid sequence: CASSLVGRGSTGELFF. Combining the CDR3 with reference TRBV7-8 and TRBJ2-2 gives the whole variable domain GAGVSQSPRYKVAKRGQDVALRCDPISGHVSLFWYQQALGQGPEFLTYFQNEAQLDKSGLPSDRFFAERPEGSVSTLKIQRTQQEDSAVYLCASSLVGRGSTGELFFGEGSRLTVL.

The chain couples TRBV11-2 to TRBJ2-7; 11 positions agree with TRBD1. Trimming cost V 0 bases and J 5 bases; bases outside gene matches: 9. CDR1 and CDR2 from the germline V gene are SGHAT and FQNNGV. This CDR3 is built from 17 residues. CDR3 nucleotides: TGTGCCAGCAGCTTAGACCAGGACAGGGGGCGCTTCCACGAGCAGTACTTC. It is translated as CASSLDQDRGRFHEQYF. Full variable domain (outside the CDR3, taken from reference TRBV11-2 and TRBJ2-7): EAGVAQSPRYKIIEKRQSVAFWCNPISGHATLYWYQQILGQGPKLLIQFQNNGVVDDSQLPKDRFSAERLKGVDSTLKIQPAKLEDSAVYLCASSLDQDRGRFHEQYFGPGTRLTVT.

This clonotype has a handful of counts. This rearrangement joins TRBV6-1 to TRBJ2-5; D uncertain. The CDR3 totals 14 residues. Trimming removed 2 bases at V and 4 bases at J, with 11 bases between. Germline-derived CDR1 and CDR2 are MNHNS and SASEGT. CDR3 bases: TGTGCCAGCAGTGAAACACCGGGCCTAGAGACCCAGTACTTC. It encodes CASSETPGLETQYF.

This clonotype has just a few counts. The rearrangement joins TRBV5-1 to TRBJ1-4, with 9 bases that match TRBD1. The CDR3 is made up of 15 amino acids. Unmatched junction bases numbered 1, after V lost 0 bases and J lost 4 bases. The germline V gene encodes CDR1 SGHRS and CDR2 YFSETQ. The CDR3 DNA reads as TGCGCCAGCAGCTTGGGGACAGGGGATAATGAAAAACTGTTTTTT. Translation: CASSLGTGDNEKLFF.

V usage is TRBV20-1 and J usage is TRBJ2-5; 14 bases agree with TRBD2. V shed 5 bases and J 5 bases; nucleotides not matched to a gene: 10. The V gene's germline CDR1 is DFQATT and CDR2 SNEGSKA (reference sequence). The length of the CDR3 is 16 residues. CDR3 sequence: CSAAPTSGRAGETQYF. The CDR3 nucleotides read TGCAGTGCTGCCCCGACTAGCGGGAGGGCCGGGGAGACCCAGTACTTC.

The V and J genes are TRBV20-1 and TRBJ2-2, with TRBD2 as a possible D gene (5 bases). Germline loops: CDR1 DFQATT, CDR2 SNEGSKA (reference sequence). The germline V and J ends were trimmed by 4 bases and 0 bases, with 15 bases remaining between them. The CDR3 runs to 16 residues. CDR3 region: CSAMDWGLTNTGELFF. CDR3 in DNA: TGCAGTGCTATGGACTGGGGATTGACGAACACCGGGGAGCTGTTTTTT.

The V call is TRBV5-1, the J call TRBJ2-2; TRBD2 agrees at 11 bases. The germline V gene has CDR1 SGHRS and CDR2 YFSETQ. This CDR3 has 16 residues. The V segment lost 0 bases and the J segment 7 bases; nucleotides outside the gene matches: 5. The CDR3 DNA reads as TGCGCCAGCAGCTTGGTACTAGCGGGGGCAAGCGGGGAGCTGTTTTTT. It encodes CASSLVLAGASGELFF.

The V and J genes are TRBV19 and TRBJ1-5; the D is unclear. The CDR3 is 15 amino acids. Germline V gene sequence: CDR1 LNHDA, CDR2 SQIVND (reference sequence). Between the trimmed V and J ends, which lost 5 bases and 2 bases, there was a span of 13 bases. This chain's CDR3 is CASSGVRFGNQPQHF. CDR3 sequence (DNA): TGTGCCAGTAGTGGAGTCCGGTTTGGCAATCAGCCCCAGCATTTT.

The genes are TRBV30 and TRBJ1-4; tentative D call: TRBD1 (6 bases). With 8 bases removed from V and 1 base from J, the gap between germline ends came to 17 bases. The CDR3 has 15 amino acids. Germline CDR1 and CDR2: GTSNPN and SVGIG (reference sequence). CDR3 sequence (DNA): TGTGCCGGGGTTACAGGGAGCGGAACTAATGAAAAACTGTTTTTT. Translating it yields CAGVTGSGTNEKLFF.

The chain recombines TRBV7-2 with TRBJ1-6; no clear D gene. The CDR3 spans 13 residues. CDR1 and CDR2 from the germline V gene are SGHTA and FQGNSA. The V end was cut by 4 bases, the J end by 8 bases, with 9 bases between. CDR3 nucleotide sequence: TGTGCCAGCAGCTATCAGGCCGATTCACCCCTCCACTTT. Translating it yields CASSYQADSPLHF. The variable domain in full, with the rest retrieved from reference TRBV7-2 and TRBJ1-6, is GAGVSQSPSNKVTEKGKDVELRCDPISGHTALYWYRQSLGQGLEFLIYFQGNSAPDKSGLPSDRFSAERTGGSVSTLTIQRTQQEDSAVYLCASSYQADSPLHFGNGTRLTVT.

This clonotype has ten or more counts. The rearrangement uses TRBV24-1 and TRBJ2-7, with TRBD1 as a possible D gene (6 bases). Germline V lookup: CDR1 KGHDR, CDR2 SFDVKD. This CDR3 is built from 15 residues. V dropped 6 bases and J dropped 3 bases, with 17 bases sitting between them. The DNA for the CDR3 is TGTGCCACCAGTTCTGGTCAGGGGTTGGTCTACGAGCAGTACTTC. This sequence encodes CATSSGQGLVYEQYF.

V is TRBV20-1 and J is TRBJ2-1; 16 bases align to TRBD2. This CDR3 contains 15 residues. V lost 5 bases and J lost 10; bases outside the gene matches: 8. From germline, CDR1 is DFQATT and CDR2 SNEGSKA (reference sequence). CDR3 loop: CSALPGTSGRGEQFF. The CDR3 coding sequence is TGCAGTGCTCTCCCCGGGACTAGCGGGAGGGGCGAGCAGTTCTTC.

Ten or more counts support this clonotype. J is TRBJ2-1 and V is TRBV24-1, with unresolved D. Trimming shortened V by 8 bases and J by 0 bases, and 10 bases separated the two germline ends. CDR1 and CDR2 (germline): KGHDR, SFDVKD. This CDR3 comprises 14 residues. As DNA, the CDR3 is TGTGCCACCAAAGGATACGGCTCCTACAATGAGCAGTTCTTC. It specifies CATKGYGSYNEQFF.

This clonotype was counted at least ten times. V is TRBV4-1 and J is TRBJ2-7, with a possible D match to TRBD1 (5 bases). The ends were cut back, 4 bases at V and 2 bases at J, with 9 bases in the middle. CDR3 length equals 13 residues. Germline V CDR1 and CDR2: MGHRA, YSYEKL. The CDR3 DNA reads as TGCGCCAGCAGCCGGACAATCGCCTACGAGCAGTACTTC. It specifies CASSRTIAYEQYF.

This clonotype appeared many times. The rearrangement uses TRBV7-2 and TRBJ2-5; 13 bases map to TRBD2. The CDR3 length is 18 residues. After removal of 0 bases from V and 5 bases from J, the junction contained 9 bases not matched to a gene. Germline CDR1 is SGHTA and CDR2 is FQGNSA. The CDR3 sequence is CASSLALLAGGLGETQYF. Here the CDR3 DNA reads TGTGCCAGCAGCTTAGCTCTACTAGCGGGAGGGTTAGGGGAGACCCAGTACTTC.

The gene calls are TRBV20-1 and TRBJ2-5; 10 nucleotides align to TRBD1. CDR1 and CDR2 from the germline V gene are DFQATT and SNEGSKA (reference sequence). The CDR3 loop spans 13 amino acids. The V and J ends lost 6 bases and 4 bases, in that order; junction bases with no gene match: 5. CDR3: CSAAGTGVETQYF. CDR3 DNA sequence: TGCAGTGCGGCCGGGACAGGGGTAGAGACCCAGTACTTC.

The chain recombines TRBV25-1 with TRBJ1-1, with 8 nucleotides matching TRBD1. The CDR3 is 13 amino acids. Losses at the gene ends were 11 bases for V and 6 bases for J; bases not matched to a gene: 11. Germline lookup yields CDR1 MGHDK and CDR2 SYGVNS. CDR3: CASRQGMSAEAFF. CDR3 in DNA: TGTGCCTCCCGACAGGGGATGTCGGCTGAAGCTTTCTTT.

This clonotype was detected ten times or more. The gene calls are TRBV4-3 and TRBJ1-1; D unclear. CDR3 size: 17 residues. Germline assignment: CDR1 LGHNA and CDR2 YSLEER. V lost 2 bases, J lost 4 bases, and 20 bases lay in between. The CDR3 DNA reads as TGCGCCAGCAGCCAAAGGCACCAGACGATCGGCGGCACTGAAGCTTTCTTT. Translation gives CASSQRHQTIGGTEAFF.

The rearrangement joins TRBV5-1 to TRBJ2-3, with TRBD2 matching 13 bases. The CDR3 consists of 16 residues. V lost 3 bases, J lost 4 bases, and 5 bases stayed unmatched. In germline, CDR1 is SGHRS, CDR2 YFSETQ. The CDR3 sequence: CASSSRTSGSSDTQYF. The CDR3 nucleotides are TGCGCCAGCAGCTCACGGACTAGCGGGAGTTCAGATACGCAGTATTTT.

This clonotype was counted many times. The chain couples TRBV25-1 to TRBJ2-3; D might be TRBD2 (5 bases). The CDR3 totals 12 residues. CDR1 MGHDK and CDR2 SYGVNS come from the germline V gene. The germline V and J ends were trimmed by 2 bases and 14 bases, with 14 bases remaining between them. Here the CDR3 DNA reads TGTGCCAGCAGTGAAGCTAGCTCGGGCCTGTATTTT. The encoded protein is CASSEASSGLYF.